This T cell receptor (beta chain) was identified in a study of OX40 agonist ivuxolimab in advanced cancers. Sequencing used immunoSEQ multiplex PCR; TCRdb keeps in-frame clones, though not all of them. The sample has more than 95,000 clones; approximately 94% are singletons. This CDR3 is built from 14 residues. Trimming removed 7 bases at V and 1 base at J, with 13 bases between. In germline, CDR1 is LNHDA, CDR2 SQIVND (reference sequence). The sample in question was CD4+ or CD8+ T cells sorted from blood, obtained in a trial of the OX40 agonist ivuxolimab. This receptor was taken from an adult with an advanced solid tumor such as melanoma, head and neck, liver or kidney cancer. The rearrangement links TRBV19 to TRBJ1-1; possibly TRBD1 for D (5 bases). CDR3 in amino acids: CASTYRSPNTEAFF. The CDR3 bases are TGTGCCAGTACGTACAGGAGTCCGAACACTGAAGCTTTCTTT.